This entry lists 22 T cell receptor beta chains sequenced from one sample in a study of cytomegalovirus exposure and HLA in healthy donors. The primer mix had 60 Vbeta and 13 Jbeta primers. Libraries were prepared by immunoSEQ multiplex PCR; TCRdb keeps only in-frame clonotypes and omits some of them. Its listing shows some 64,000 clones. The sequenced material came from PBMCs. The receptors here all came from a young woman in good health and CMV-seronegative.

The chain is built from TRBV7-9 and TRBJ2-1, with D unresolved. Germline CDR1 is SEHNR and CDR2 is FQNEAQ (reference sequence). The CDR3 loop spans 12 amino acids. V was clipped by 7 bases and J by 8 bases, with 12 bases between them. CDR3: CASTPHGDEQFF. CDR3 nucleotide sequence: TGTGCCAGCACGCCCCACGGAGATGAGCAGTTCTTC. The whole variable domain, filled in from reference TRBV7-9 and TRBJ2-1, reads DTGVSQNPRHKITKRGQNVTFRCDPISEHNRLYWYRQTLGQGPEFLTYFQNEAQLEKSRLLSDRFSAERPKGSFSTLEIQRTEQGDSAMYLCASTPHGDEQFFGPGTRLTVL.

This chain uses TRBV4-3 with TRBJ2-3, with D possibly matching TRBD1 (5 bases). The CDR3 is made up of 15 amino acids. The germline V gene encodes CDR1 LGHNA and CDR2 YSLEER. The ends were cut back, 0 bases at V and 2 bases at J, with 9 bases in the middle. The CDR3 nucleotides read TGCGCCAGCAGCCAAGACAGGGAACCCACAGATACGCAGTATTTT. Translated, it gives CASSQDREPTDTQYF.

The genes are TRBV9 and TRBJ2-3; 11 nucleotides match TRBD2. The CDR3 sequence is 15 residues long. Germline CDR1 and CDR2: SGDLS and YYNGEE. V gave up 0 bases and J gave up 6 bases; unmatched junction bases: 3. For the CDR3, the DNA is TGTGCCAGCAGCGTAGTACTAGCGGGAGTCGATACGCAGTATTTT. Translated: CASSVVLAGVDTQYF.

The chain uses TRBV29-1 and TRBJ1-1; maybe TRBD1 (5 bases). Germline lookup yields CDR1 SQVTM and CDR2 ANQGSEA. Trimming pared 5 bases from V and 0 bases from J, leaving 10 bases between. The CDR3 covers 13 residues. CDR3 amino acids: CSVQGTLNTEAFF. CDR3 nucleotides: TGCAGCGTTCAGGGAACGCTGAACACTGAAGCTTTCTTT.

The rearrangement joins TRBV18 to TRBJ1-2, with 8 bases lining up with TRBD1. Unmatched junction bases numbered 10, after V lost 3 bases and J lost 4 bases. Germline V gene data show CDR1 as KGHSH and CDR2 as LQKENI. This CDR3 has 16 residues. The CDR3 DNA sequence: TGTGCCAGCTCACCGAGCCGGACAGGGCGAATCTATGGCTACACCTTC. Its protein is CASSPSRTGRIYGYTF.

This chain links TRBV9 with TRBJ2-1, with a weak D call TRBD1 (5 bases). Germline V gives CDR1 SGDLS, CDR2 YYNGEE. Trimming removed 0 bases from V and 7 bases from J, with 5 bases in between. This CDR3 spans 12 amino acids. As DNA, the CDR3 is TGTGCCAGCAGCGTAGAGGGGAATGAGCAGTTCTTC. Translation: CASSVEGNEQFF. The whole variable domain, filled in from reference TRBV9 and TRBJ2-1, reads DSGVTQTPKHLITATGQRVTLRCSPRSGDLSVYWYQQSLDQGLQFLIQYYNGEERAKGNILERFSAQQFPDLHSELNLSSLELGDSALYFCASSVEGNEQFFGPGTRLTVL.

V and J are TRBV2 and TRBJ1-1; D may be TRBD1 (6 bases). Germline values: CDR1 SNHLY, CDR2 FYNNEI. The CDR3 is 16 amino acids. V lost 5 bases to trimming and J lost 4 bases, with 20 bases between them. In nucleotides, the CDR3 is TGTGCCAGCAGTTCCCCGGGGGGCGCCGGGGGCACTGAAGCTTTCTTT. It codes for CASSSPGGAGGTEAFF.

This chain connects TRBV6-5 to TRBJ2-1; D might be TRBD2 (6 bases). Germline-derived CDR1 and CDR2 are MNHEY and SVGAGI. The germline V and J ends were trimmed by 7 bases and 4 bases, with 14 bases remaining between them. The CDR3 has 14 amino acids. The CDR3, as DNA: TGTGCCAGCAAAGGGGAGGTCAGATACAATGAGCAGTTCTTC. As protein: CASKGEVRYNEQFF.

The V call is TRBV7-3, the J call TRBJ1-1; no reliable D call. This CDR3 comprises 13 residues. The V end lost 2 bases, the J end lost 3 bases, and 7 bases lay between the germline ends. The germline gives CDR1 SGHTA, CDR2 FQGTGA. CDR3 sequence reads: CASSLEGHTEAFF. The CDR3 region has the DNA TGTGCCAGCAGCTTAGAGGGTCACACTGAAGCTTTCTTT. The full variable domain, rest sourced from reference TRBV7-3 and TRBJ1-1, is GAGVSQTPSNKVTEKGKYVELRCDPISGHTALYWYRQSLGQGPEFLIYFQGTGAADDSGLPNDRFFAVRPEGSVSTLKIQRTERGDSAVYLCASSLEGHTEAFFGQGTRLTVV.

This sequence joins TRBV4-1 and TRBJ2-1; 7 bases map to TRBD1. The CDR3 is made up of 16 amino acids. Trimming took 0 bases from V and 5 from J; bases not matched to a gene: 7. The germline CDR1 and CDR2 sequences are MGHRA and YSYEKL. The CDR3 DNA reads as TGCGCCAGCAGCCAAGAAGGGTGGCAGGGGGACAATGAGCAGTTCTTC. Translated: CASSQEGWQGDNEQFF.

This chain joins TRBV2 and TRBJ2-2; 14 bases map to TRBD2. Losses at the gene ends were 5 bases for V and 6 bases for J; bases not matched to a gene: 5. Per the germline V gene, CDR1 is SNHLY and CDR2 is FYNNEI. The CDR3 totals 16 residues. This chain's CDR3 is CASSPGLAGGAGELFF. The CDR3 nucleotides are TGTGCCAGCAGTCCCGGACTAGCGGGGGGAGCCGGGGAGCTGTTTTTT. Drawing the rest from reference TRBV2 and TRBJ2-2, the complete variable domain is EPEVTQTPSHQVTQMGQEVILRCVPISNHLYFYWYRQILGQKVEFLVSFYNNEISEKSEIFDDQFSVERPDGSNFTLKIRSTKLEDSAMYFCASSPGLAGGAGELFFGEGSRLTVL.

This sequence joins TRBV4-1 and TRBJ1-1; the D gene is possibly TRBD1 (5 bases). Germline lookup yields CDR1 MGHRA and CDR2 YSYEKL. V shed 5 bases and J shed 3 bases, with 13 bases lying between them. The CDR3 consists of 14 residues. The CDR3 is CASSSRQQDTEAFF. The CDR3 DNA reads TGCGCCAGCAGCTCTCGACAGCAAGACACTGAAGCTTTCTTT.

The genes are TRBV6-5 and TRBJ2-3; no definite D call. Germline V CDR1 and CDR2: MNHEY, SVGAGI. V was cut by 5 bases and J by 6 bases, with 15 bases left in between. The CDR3 has 14 residues. In nucleotides, the CDR3 is TGTGCCAGCAGTCCACCACCATGGGCCGATACGCAGTATTTT. This gives the protein CASSPPPWADTQYF.

This chain links TRBV6-6 with TRBJ1-1; D uncertain. CDR1 is MNHNY and CDR2 is SVGAGI in the germline V gene (reference sequence). The V end lost 6 bases, the J end lost 4 bases, and 9 bases lay between the germline ends. The CDR3 has 12 residues. The CDR3 loop reads CASRTRSTEAFF. CDR3 nucleotide sequence: TGTGCCAGCAGGACCCGGAGCACTGAAGCTTTCTTT.

V and J are TRBV7-3 and TRBJ2-7; 8 positions agree with TRBD2. The CDR3 has 14 amino acids. Germline trimming cut 1 base from V and 1 base from J; bases unmatched to any gene: 0. The germline CDR1 and CDR2 sequences are SGHTA and FQGTGA. CDR3 amino acids: CASSLKRESYEQYF. The DNA of the CDR3 is TGTGCCAGCAGCTTAAAGCGGGAGTCCTACGAGCAGTACTTC.

This sequence joins TRBV4-1 and TRBJ1-5; D not certain. The CDR3 has 15 residues. Germline loops: CDR1 MGHRA, CDR2 YSYEKL. Trimming took 5 bases from V and 4 from J, leaving 15 bases between them. The CDR3 spells CASSGDRLTNQPQHF. The CDR3 DNA follows: TGCGCCAGCAGCGGAGACCGCCTTACAAATCAGCCCCAGCATTTT.

The chain has TRBV2 and TRBJ2-4; D ambiguous. Germline CDR1 is SNHLY and CDR2 is FYNNEI. V was shortened by 7 bases and J by 7 bases, with 11 bases between the two germline ends. The length of the CDR3 is 12 residues. CDR3 DNA sequence: TGTGCCAGCACTCTAGACTCGAACATTCAGTACTTC. Amino acid sequence: CASTLDSNIQYF. Full variable domain (outside the CDR3, taken from reference TRBV2 and TRBJ2-4): EPEVTQTPSHQVTQMGQEVILRCVPISNHLYFYWYRQILGQKVEFLVSFYNNEISEKSEIFDDQFSVERPDGSNFTLKIRSTKLEDSAMYFCASTLDSNIQYFGAGTRLSVL.

The genes are TRBV5-4 and TRBJ2-7; D might be TRBD2 (6 bases). Germline CDR1 SGHNT, CDR2 YYREEE (reference sequence). Trimming removed 4 bases from V and 2 bases from J, with 13 bases in between. The CDR3 contains 14 residues. The CDR3 sequence is CASSAGLRTYEQYF. CDR3 in DNA: TGTGCCAGCAGCGCGGGACTCAGGACCTACGAGCAGTACTTC.

The CDR3: CASSSPKETQYF. The CDR3, as DNA: TGCGCCAGCAGCTCCCCAAAAGAGACCCAGTACTTC. This rearrangement joins TRBV5-1 to TRBJ2-5; no clear D gene. Trimming left V 3 bases short and J 3 bases short, with 6 bases between. Germline V gene lookup returns CDR1 SGHRS and CDR2 YFSETQ. The CDR3 extends over 12 amino acids.

This chain links TRBV6-5 with TRBJ2-6; no clear D gene. Between the trimmed V and J ends, which lost 2 bases and 16 bases, there was a span of 15 bases. Germline V gene lookup returns CDR1 MNHEY and CDR2 SVGAGI. This CDR3 has 13 amino acids. The CDR3 region is CASSYRGPTALTF. In nucleotides, the CDR3 is TGTGCCAGCAGTTACAGAGGCCCGACGGCACTGACTTTC.

The chain is built from TRBV18 and TRBJ2-2; 11 bases map to TRBD2. This CDR3 spans 17 amino acids. Trimming at V came to 3 bases and at J to 0 bases, leaving 3 bases not matched to a gene. CDR1 and CDR2 from the germline V gene are KGHSH and LQKENI. CDR3: CASSPTSGAANTGELFF. The CDR3 DNA sequence: TGTGCCAGCTCACCGACTAGCGGGGCAGCGAACACCGGGGAGCTGTTTTTT.

V gene TRBV18 combines with J gene TRBJ2-7, with 11 bases aligning to TRBD2. The V gene's germline CDR1 is KGHSH and CDR2 LQKENI. CDR3 length equals 18 residues. V was clipped by 0 bases and J by 4 bases; unmatched bases: 11. This CDR3 is CASSPPGGSTSGIYEQYF. The CDR3 region has the DNA TGTGCCAGCTCACCACCCGGCGGTTCGACTAGCGGGATTTACGAGCAGTACTTC.